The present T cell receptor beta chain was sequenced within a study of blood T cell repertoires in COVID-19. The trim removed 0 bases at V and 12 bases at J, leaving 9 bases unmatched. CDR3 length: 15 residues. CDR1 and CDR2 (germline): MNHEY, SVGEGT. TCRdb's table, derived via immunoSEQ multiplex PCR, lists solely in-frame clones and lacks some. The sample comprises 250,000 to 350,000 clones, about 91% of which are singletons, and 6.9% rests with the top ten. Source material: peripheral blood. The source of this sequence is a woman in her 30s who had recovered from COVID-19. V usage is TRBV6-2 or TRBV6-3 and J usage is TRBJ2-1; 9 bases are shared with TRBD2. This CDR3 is CASSYSSSGVETQFF. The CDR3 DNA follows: TGTGCCAGCAGTTACTCGTCTAGCGGGGTAGAAACGCAGTTCTTC.